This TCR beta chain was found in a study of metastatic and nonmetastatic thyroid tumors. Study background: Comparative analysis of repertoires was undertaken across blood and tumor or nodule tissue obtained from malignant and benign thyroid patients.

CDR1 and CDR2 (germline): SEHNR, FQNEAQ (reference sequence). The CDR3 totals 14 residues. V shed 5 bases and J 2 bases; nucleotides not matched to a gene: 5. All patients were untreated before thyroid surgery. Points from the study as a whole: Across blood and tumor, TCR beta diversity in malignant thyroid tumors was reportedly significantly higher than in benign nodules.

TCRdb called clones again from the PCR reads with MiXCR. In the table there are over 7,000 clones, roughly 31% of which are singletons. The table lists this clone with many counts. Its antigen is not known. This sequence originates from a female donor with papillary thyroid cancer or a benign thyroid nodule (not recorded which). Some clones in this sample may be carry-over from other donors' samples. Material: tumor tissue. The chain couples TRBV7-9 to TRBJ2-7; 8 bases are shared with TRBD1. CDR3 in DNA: TGTGCCAGCAGCACTCCGACAGGGGCCTACGAGCAGTACTTC. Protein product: CASSTPTGAYEQYF.